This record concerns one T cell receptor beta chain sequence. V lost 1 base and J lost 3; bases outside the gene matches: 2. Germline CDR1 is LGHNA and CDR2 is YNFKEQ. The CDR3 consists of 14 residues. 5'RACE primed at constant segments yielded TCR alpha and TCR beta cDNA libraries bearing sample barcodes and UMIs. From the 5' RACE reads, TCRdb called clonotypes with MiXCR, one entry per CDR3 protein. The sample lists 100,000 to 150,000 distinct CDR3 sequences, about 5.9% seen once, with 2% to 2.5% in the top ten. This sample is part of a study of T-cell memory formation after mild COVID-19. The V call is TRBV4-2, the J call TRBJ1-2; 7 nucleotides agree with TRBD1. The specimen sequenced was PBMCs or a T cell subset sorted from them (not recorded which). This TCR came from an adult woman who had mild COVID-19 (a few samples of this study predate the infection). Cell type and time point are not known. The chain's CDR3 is CASSQGGTDYGYTF. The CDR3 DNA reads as TGTGCCAGCAGCCAAGGTGGGACAGACTATGGCTACACCTTC.